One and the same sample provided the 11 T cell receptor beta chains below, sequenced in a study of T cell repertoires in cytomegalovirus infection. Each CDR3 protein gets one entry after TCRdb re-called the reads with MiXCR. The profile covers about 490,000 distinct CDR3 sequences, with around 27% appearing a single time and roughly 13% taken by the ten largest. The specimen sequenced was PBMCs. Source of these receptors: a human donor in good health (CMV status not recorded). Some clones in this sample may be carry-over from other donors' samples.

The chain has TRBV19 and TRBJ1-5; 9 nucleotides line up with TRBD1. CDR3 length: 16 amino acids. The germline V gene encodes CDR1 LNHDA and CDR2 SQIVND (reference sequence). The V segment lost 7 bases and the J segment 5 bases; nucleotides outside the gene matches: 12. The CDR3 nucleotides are TGTGCCAGTACCGGACCCGGGACAGGGACCGATCAGCCCCAGCATTTT. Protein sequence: CASTGPGTGTDQPQHF.

CDR3 in DNA: TGTGCCAGCAGTTTATTCCGGGGGGCGTCACAAGAGACCCAGTACTTC. Encoded protein: CASSLFRGASQETQYF. The chain is built from TRBV27 and TRBJ2-5; the D gene is possibly TRBD2 (7 bases). The CDR3 runs to 16 residues. Looked up from germline, CDR1 is MNHEY and CDR2 is SMNVEV (reference sequence). Trimming shortened V by 1 base and J by 2 bases, and 14 bases separated the two germline ends.

The CDR3 region is CASSQCGESGYTF. The CDR3 nucleotides are TGCGCCAGCAGTCAATGTGGGGAAAGCGGCTACACCTTC. V gene TRBV23-1 combines with J gene TRBJ1-2; D gene unclear. TRBV23-1 counts as an open reading frame of uncertain function. This CDR3 comprises 13 residues. V lost 1 base and J 8 bases, leaving 11 bases between the germline ends.

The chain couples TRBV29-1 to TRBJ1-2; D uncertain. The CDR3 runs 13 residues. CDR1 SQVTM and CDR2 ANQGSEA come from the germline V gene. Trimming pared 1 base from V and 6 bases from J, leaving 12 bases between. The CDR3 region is CSVEGLRRNGYTF. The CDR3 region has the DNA TGCAGCGTTGAAGGCCTACGGCGGAATGGCTACACCTTC.

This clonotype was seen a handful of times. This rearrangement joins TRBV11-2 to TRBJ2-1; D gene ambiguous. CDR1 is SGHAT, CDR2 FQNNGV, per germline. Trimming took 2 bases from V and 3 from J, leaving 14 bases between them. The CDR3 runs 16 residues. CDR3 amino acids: CASSLRARLLYNEQFF. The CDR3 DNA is TGTGCCAGCAGCTTAAGGGCGCGACTCCTCTACAATGAGCAGTTCTTC. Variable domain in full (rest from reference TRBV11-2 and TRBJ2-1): EAGVAQSPRYKIIEKRQSVAFWCNPISGHATLYWYQQILGQGPKLLIQFQNNGVVDDSQLPKDRFSAERLKGVDSTLKIQPAKLEDSAVYLCASSLRARLLYNEQFFGPGTRLTVL.

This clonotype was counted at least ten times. Here the CDR3 reads CASRRLGGDTQYF. As DNA, the CDR3 is TGTGCCAGCAGACGGTTGGGGGGAGATACGCAGTATTTT. The chain uses TRBV7-8 and TRBJ2-3; D is possibly TRBD2 (6 bases). From germline, CDR1 is SGHVS and CDR2 FQNEAQ. The CDR3 sequence is 13 residues long. The V and J ends lost 6 bases and 5 bases respectively, with 12 bases between them.

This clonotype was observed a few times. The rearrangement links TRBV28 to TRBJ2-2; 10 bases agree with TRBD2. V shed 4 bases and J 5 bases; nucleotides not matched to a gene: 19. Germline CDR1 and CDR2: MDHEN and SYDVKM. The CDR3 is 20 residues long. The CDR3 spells CASSSISPLRIAGGTGELFF. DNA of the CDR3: TGTGCCAGCAGTTCCATTAGCCCCCTTCGGATAGCGGGAGGAACCGGGGAGCTGTTTTTT.

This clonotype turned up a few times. For the CDR3, the DNA is TGTGCCAGCAGTGTTACAACGGGATTCGGCACAGATACGCAGTATTTT. The encoded protein is CASSVTTGFGTDTQYF. This chain uses TRBV6-4 with TRBJ2-3; D might be TRBD2 (5 bases). This CDR3 is built from 16 residues. Trimming left V 4 bases short and J 1 base short, with 15 bases between. CDR1 MRHNA and CDR2 SNTAGT come from the germline V gene.

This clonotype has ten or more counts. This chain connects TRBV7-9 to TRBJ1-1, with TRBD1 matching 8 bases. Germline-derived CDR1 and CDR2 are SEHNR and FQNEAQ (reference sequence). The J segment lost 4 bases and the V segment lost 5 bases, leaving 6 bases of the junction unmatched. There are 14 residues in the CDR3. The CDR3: CASSRQGRSTEAFF. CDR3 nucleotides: TGTGCCAGCAGCCGACAGGGGCGAAGCACTGAAGCTTTCTTT.

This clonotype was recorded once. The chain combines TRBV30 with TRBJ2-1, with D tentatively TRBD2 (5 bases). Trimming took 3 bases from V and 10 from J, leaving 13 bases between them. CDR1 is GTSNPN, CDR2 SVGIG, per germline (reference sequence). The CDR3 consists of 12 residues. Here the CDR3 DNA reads TGTGCCTGGAGCGGGTCCGGACTCGAGCAGTTCTTC. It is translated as CAWSGSGLEQFF.

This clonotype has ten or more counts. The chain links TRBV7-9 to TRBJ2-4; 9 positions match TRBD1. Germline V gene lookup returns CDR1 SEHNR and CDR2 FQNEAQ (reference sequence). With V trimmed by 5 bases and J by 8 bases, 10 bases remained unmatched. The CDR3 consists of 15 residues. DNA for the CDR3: TGTGCCAGCAGCCACGGGGACAGGGCGTTTCACATTCAGTACTTC. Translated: CASSHGDRAFHIQYF.